This TCR beta chain emerged from a study of blood T cells in healthy people across ages. Findings and limits, study-wide: Age brought a roughly linear fall in TCR beta diversity measured per million T cells.

Per germline, CDR1 ENHRY and CDR2 SYGVKD. With 0 bases clipped from V and 3 bases from J, the junction kept 4 bases outside the gene matches. The CDR3 loop spans 16 amino acids. Next came a second PCR, run for about 7 to 12 cycles, which used a sample-barcoded 5' primer along with a J-beta primer mix. MiXCR, applied by TCRdb to the 5' RACE reads, yields one record per CDR3 protein. Counted here are around 780,000 distinct CDR3 sequences, more than 50% occurring once; the ten biggest clones make up approximately 24%. In regard to this clonotype: Antigen specificity is unknown.

The chain carries TRBV10-3 and TRBJ1-2; 10 bases are shared with TRBD1. The source of this sequence is a man in his forties or fifties in good health. Sequenced input: blood. The CDR3 nucleotides are TGTGCCATCAGTGAGTCGACGGGGACAGGGGACTATGGCTACACCTTC. It is translated as CAISESTGTGDYGYTF.